This T cell receptor beta chain was documented in a study of T cell changes during pregnancy in multiple sclerosis (dated by TCRdb to the late 2010s). Background on the whole study: The study looked at changes in the T cell repertoire across pregnancy in women with multiple sclerosis.

Cut back by 3 bases and 7 bases, the V and J ends lie 15 bases apart. The CDR3 runs 14 amino acids, cysteine and phenylalanine included. Here the CDR3 DNA is all that survives: 42 bases in frame from base 1. CDR1 and CDR2 were assigned from the germline V gene as KGHSH and LQKENI. Libraries were built with the immunoSEQ multiplex PCR assay. Sourced from immuneACCESS, this table was stored by TCRdb with only in-frame sequences that have V and J called. A share of the clones is absent; for the studies checked, an unresolved V gene accounts for under half, and the remainder has no known explanation. The sample table records approximately 88,000 clones; 80% to 95% of these occur just once. The top ten hold more than 2.5% of the sample. As to this clone: What antigen it recognizes has not been identified. Base quality data are lacking; no much larger clone is found one base away.

This TCR came from a female donor with multiple sclerosis, enrolled in a pregnancy study. The sample here was peripheral blood, taken in the first trimester of pregnancy. The sequence is built from TRBV18 and TRBJ1-2; too little of a D gene remains to name it. CDR3 loop: CASSPLWGEGGYTF. The nucleotide sequence is given as TGTGCCAGCTCACCTCTGTGGGGAGAGGGTGGCTACACCTTC.